These T cell receptor beta chains were read from a single sample in a study of T cells in Graves' hyperthyroidism and ophthalmopathy. TCRdb re-derived calls from the multiplex PCR reads in MiXCR, one entry per CDR3 protein. The table lists about 360,000 distinct CDR3 sequences, approximately 13% of them singletons. Sequencing used blood. The source is a young woman with Graves' hyperthyroidism. The conserved cysteine and the conserved F or W are not part of the CDR3 here.

>TRBJ2-1|TRBV30
AWSALAGGEQF
>TRBJ1-6|TRBV20-1
SAHGQTTYNSPLH
>TRBJ2-2|TRBV12-3/TRBV12-4
ASSLMGYGELF
>TRBJ2-3|TRBV7-9
ASSLTENTQY
>TRBJ2-1|TRBV2
ASSERGNEQF
>TRBJ2-1|TRBV30
AWLGLLNEQF
>TRBJ1-1|TRBV7-8
ASSLAAGQGTEAF
>TRBJ1-2|TRBV6-2/TRBV6-3
ASSYQGVTYGYT
>TRBJ1-6|TRBV20-1
SARGDRENSPLH
>TRBJ2-1|TRBV20-1
SARRGAFNEQF
>TRBJ1-2|TRBV19
ASSMGIYGYT
>TRBJ1-1|TRBV5-1
ASSPRGRYTEAF
>TRBJ2-1|TRBV7-3
ASSLSPGLAVNEQF
>TRBJ1-3|TRBV12-3/TRBV12-4
ASRAGQGTPGNTIY
>TRBJ2-7|TRBV7-2
ASSLGGRSGQY
>TRBJ1-2|TRBV3-1
ASSQSKTGYT
>TRBJ1-2|TRBV28
ASSSPGTALNYGYT
>TRBJ2-3|TRBV7-2
ASSSVPGLAGGQKDTQY
>TRBJ1-1|TRBV5-1
ASSLGPGSPFEAF
>TRBJ1-1|TRBV6-2/TRBV6-3
ASSFKVRAF
>TRBJ2-7|TRBV20-1
SAPPGQGKSYEQY
>TRBJ1-1|TRBV3-1
ASSHSLDTEAF
>TRBJ2-5|TRBV4-1
ASSRLVRETQY
>TRBJ2-4|TRBV10-1
ASTYRVAKNIQY
>TRBJ1-2|TRBV29-1
SVAQGRTSGYT
>TRBJ1-6|TRBV3-1
ASSQGDSYNSPLH